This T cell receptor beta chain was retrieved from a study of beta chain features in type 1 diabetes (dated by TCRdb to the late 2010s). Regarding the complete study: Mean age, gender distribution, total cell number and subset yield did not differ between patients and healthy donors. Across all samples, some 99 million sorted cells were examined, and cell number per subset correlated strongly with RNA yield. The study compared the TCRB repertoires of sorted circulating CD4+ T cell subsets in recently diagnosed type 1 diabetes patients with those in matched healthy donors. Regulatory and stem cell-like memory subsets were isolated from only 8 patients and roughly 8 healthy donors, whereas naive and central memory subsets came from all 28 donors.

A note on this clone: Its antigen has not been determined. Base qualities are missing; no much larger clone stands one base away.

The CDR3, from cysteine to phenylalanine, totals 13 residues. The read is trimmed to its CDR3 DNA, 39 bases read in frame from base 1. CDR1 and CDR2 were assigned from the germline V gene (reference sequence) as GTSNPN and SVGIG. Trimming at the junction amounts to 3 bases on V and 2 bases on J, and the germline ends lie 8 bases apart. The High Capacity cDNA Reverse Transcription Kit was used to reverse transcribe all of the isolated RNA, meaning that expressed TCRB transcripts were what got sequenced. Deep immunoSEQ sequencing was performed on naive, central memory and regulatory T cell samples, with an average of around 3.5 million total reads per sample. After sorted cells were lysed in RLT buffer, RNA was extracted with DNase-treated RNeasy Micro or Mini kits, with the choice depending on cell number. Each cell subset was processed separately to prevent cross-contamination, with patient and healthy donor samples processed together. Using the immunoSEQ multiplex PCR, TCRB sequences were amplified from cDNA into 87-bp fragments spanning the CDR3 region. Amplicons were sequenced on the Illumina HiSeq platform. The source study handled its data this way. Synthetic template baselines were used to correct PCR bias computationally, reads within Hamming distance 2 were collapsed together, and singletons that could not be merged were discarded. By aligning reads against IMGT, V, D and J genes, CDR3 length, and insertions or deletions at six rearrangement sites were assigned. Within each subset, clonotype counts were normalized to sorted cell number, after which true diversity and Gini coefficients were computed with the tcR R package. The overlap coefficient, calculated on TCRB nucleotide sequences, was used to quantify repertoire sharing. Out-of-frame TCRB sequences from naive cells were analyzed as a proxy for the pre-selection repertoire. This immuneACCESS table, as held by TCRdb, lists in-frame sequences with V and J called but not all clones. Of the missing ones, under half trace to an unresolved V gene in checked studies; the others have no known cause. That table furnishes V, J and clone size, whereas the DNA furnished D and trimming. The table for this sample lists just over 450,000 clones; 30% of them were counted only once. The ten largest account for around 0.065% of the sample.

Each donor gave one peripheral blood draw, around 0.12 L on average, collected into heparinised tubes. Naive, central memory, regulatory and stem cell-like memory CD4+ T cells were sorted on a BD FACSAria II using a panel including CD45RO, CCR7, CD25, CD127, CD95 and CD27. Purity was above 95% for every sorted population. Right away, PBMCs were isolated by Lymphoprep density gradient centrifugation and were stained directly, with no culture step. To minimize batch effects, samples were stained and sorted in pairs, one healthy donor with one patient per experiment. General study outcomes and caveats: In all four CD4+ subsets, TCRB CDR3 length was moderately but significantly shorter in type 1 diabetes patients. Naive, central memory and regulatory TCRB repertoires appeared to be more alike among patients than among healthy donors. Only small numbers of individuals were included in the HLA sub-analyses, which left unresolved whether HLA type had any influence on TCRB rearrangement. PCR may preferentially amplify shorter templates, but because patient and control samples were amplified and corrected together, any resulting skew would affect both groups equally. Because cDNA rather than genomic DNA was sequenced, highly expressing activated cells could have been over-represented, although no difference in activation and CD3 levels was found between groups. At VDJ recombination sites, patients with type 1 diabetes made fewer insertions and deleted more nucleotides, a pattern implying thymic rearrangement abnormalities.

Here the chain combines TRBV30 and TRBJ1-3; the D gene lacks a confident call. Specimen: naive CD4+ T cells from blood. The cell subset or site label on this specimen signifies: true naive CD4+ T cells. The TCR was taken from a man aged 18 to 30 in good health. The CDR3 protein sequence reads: CAWRAAAGNTIYF. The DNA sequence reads TGTGCCTGGAGAGCGGCAGCTGGAAACACCATATATTTT.